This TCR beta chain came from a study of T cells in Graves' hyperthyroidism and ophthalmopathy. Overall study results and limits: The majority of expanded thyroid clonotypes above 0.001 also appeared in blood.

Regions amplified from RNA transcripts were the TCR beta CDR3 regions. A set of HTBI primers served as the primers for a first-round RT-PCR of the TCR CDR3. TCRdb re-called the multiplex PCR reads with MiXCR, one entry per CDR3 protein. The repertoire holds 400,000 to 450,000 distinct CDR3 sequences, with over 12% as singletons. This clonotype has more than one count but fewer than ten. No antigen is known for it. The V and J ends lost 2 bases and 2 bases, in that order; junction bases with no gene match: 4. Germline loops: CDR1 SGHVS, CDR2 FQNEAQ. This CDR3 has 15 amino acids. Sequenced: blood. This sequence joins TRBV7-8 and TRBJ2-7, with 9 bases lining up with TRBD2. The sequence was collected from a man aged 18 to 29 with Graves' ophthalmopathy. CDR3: CASSLNSGSPYEQYF. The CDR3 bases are TGTGCCAGCAGCTTAAATAGCGGGAGTCCCTACGAGCAGTACTTC.